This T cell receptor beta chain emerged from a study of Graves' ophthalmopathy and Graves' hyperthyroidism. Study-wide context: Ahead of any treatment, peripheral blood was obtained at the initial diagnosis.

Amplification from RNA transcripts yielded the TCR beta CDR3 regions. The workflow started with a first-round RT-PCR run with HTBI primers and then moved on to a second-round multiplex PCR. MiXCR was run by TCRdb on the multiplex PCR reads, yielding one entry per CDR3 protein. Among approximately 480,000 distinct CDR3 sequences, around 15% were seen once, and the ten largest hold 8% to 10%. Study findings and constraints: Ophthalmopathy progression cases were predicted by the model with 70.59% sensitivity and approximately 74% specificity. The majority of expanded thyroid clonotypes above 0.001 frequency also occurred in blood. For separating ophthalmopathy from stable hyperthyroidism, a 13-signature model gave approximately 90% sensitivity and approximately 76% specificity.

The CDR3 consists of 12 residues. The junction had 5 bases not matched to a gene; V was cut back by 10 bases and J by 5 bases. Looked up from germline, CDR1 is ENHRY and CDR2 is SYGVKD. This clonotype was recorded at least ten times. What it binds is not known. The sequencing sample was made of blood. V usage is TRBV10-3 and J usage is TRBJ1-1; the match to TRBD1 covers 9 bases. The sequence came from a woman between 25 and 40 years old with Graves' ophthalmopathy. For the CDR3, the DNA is TGTGCCACCACACAGGGGGCGACTGAAGCTTTCTTT. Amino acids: CATTQGATEAFF.